A single sample is the source of the 28 T cell receptor beta chains below, sequenced in a study of blood T cell repertoires in COVID-19 (dated by TCRdb to between 2020 and 2021). The library relied on the immunoSEQ multiplex PCR assay. TCRdb carries this immuneACCESS record with in-frame sequences only. Its versions omit some clonotypes, under half of them owing to an unresolved V gene in the studies checked, with the rest unexplained. Present in this sample are some 40,000 clones, 75% to 95% of which were seen just once. The ten largest clones represent around 6% of the sample. Sequencing was done on a sample of peripheral blood. All receptors come from a woman at least 80 years old with acute or convalescent COVID-19.

The J gene is TRBJ1-1, the V gene TRBV7-2, with 7 bases that match TRBD1. Germline values: CDR1 SGHTA, CDR2 FQGNSA. V lost 4 bases to trimming and J lost 11 bases; unmatched junction nucleotides: 10. The CDR3 extends over 13 amino acids. CDR3 residues: CASSSDRTGDAFF. DNA of the CDR3: TGTGCCAGCAGCTCAGACCGAACAGGGGACGCTTTCTTT.

CDR3 sequence: CASSLVPPGQGDEQYF. CDR3 nucleotide sequence: TGCGCCAGCAGCTTGGTGCCCCCGGGACAGGGGGACGAGCAGTACTTC. This chain links TRBV5-1 with TRBJ2-7; TRBD1 agrees at 11 bases. The V segment lost 0 bases and the J segment 5 bases; nucleotides outside the gene matches: 7. The germline CDR1 and CDR2 sequences are SGHRS and YFSETQ. The CDR3 totals 16 residues.

The chain recombines TRBV4-2 with TRBJ1-1; no clear D. CDR1 and CDR2 (germline): LGHNA, YNFKEQ. V dropped 2 bases and J dropped 2 bases, with 9 bases sitting between them. This CDR3 has 14 residues. The CDR3 loop reads CASSQLIENTEAFF. The CDR3 DNA sequence: TGTGCCAGCAGCCAACTAATCGAAAACACTGAAGCTTTCTTT.

V is TRBV9 and J is TRBJ2-2, with D possibly being TRBD1 (5 bases). V was cut by 0 bases and J by 2 bases, with 17 bases left in between. There are 18 residues in the CDR3. Germline values: CDR1 SGDLS, CDR2 YYNGEE. CDR3 loop: CASSVEGYWAANTGELFF. DNA of the CDR3: TGTGCCAGCAGCGTAGAGGGGTATTGGGCAGCTAACACCGGGGAGCTGTTTTTT.

The chain recombines TRBV6-1 with TRBJ1-1; D not resolved. This CDR3 has 13 amino acids. In germline, CDR1 is MNHNS, CDR2 SASEGT. Deletions cut 1 base from V and 11 bases from J, with 14 bases between. For the CDR3, the DNA is TGTGCCAGCAGTGAAGTTAAGGCTGCGAGGGCTTTCTTT. Its protein is CASSEVKAARAFF.

The chain has TRBV7-6 and TRBJ2-5; 8 positions agree with TRBD2. The germline V gene has CDR1 SGHVS and CDR2 FNYEAQ. This CDR3 has 15 amino acids. V gave up 5 bases and J gave up 5 bases; unmatched junction bases: 10. In nucleotides, the CDR3 is TGTGCCAGCAGCCTGGGGAACGGGGGGGCGGAGACCCAGTACTTC. It is translated as CASSLGNGGAETQYF. Using reference TRBV7-6 and TRBJ2-5 for the parts outside the CDR3, the full variable domain is GAGVSQSPRYKVTKRGQDVALRCDPISGHVSLYWYRQALGQGPEFLTYFNYEAQQDKSGLPNDRFSAERPEGSISTLTIQRTEQRDSAMYRCASSLGNGGAETQYFGPGTRLLVL.

This clone was counted a single time. CDR3 protein: CASSPRSGGYNEQFF. The CDR3 DNA is TGCGCCAGCAGCCCTCGGAGCGGGGGTTACAATGAGCAGTTCTTC. This chain connects TRBV5-1 to TRBJ2-1, with 8 nucleotides matching TRBD2. CDR1 SGHRS and CDR2 YFSETQ come from the germline V gene. The CDR3 runs 15 residues. Unmatched junction bases numbered 7, after V lost 4 bases and J lost 4 bases.

The chain is built from TRBV6-5 and TRBJ2-1; TRBD2 agrees at 13 bases. Trimming took 7 bases from V and 7 from J; bases not matched to a gene: 7. Germline V gene data show CDR1 as MNHEY and CDR2 as SVGAGI. The CDR3 length is 15 residues. CDR3 protein: CASTTGTSGVNEQFF. CDR3 DNA: TGTGCCAGCACCACCGGGACTAGCGGGGTTAATGAGCAGTTCTTC.

This chain links TRBV19 with TRBJ2-2; D is perhaps TRBD1 (5 bases). With 7 bases removed from V and 2 bases from J, the gap between germline ends came to 11 bases. The CDR3 is 14 residues long. The germline V gene has CDR1 LNHDA and CDR2 SQIVND (reference sequence). The CDR3, as DNA: TGTGCCAGTAAAACAGGAGCAAACACCGGGGAGCTGTTTTTT. Its protein product is CASKTGANTGELFF.

The CDR3 DNA is TGTGCCAGCAGCCTAGCGGCTGAGCAGTTCTTC. Its translation is CASSLAAEQFF. The rearrangement joins TRBV12-3 or TRBV12-4 to TRBJ2-1; 7 nucleotides line up with TRBD2. The CDR3 is 11 residues long. V was clipped by 6 bases and J by 9 bases; unmatched bases: 2.

This chain links TRBV3-1 (or the pseudogene TRBV3-2) with TRBJ2-5, with 13 positions matching TRBD2. J lost 5 bases, V lost 5 bases, and 5 bases had no gene match. The CDR3 sequence is 15 residues long. The germline gives CDR1 LGHDT, CDR2 YNNKEL (reference sequence). The CDR3 spells CASSATSGGRETQYF. The DNA for the CDR3 is TGTGCCAGCAGCGCGACTAGCGGGGGGCGGGAGACCCAGTACTTC.

This rearrangement joins TRBV11-2 to TRBJ2-7; D may be TRBD1 (6 bases). CDR3 size: 14 residues. Germline lookup yields CDR1 SGHAT and CDR2 FQNNGV. Between the trimmed V and J ends, which lost 5 bases and 2 bases, there was a span of 13 bases. The CDR3 DNA follows: TGTGCCAGCAGCCTTACCAGGGGAGCCTACGAGCAGTACTTC. Protein sequence: CASSLTRGAYEQYF.

The genes are TRBV2 and TRBJ1-1, with 10 positions matching TRBD1. V was pared by 4 bases and J by 5 bases, with 1 base of the junction left unmatched. The CDR3 is made up of 13 amino acids. Per the germline V gene, CDR1 is SNHLY and CDR2 is FYNNEI. Written as DNA, the CDR3 is TGTGCCAGCAGTGGGACAGGGGGGACTGAAGCTTTCTTT. Its protein product is CASSGTGGTEAFF.

V and J are TRBV7-2 and TRBJ1-1; perhaps TRBD1 as D (5 bases). This CDR3 spans 13 amino acids. CDR1 and CDR2 from the germline V gene are SGHTA and FQGNSA. Trimming removed 2 bases at V and 5 bases at J, with 9 bases between. The chain's CDR3 is CASSLSGGTEAFF. DNA of the CDR3: TGTGCCAGCAGCTTATCGGGGGGGACTGAAGCTTTCTTT.

A single count supports this clone. V gene TRBV6-5 combines with J gene TRBJ2-2; 7 bases map to TRBD1. Trimming cost V 7 bases and J 0 bases; bases outside gene matches: 2. Germline CDR1 is MNHEY and CDR2 is SVGAGI. This CDR3 is built from 14 residues. This CDR3 is CASKGGANTGELFF. DNA for the CDR3: TGTGCCAGCAAAGGGGGCGCGAACACCGGGGAGCTGTTTTTT.

This rearrangement joins TRBV4-2 to TRBJ2-5, with 9 bases aligning to TRBD2. Germline loops: CDR1 LGHNA, CDR2 YNFKEQ. This CDR3 comprises 15 residues. V trimming: 2 bases; J trimming: 4 bases; junction bases outside the gene matches: 5. In nucleotides, the CDR3 is TGTGCCAGCAGCCAAAGGCGGGGGGGCCGAGAGACCCAGTACTTC. Its protein product is CASSQRRGGRETQYF.

This clone has just one count. One junction end does not reproduce the germline sequence, and a read error may be involved. This chain uses TRBV5-6 with TRBJ2-7; D not certain. The CDR3 is 12 residues long. Per the germline V gene, CDR1 is SGHDT and CDR2 is YYEEEE. The CDR3 loop reads CASSLGLYEEYF. CDR3 DNA: TGTGCCAGCAGCTTGGGCCTTTACGAGGAGTACTTC.

This chain links TRBV30 with TRBJ1-2, with a tentative D call TRBD1 (5 bases). Germline-derived CDR1 and CDR2 are GTSNPN and SVGIG (reference sequence). This CDR3 contains 15 residues. With 4 bases removed from V and 2 bases from J, the gap between germline ends came to 17 bases. Here the CDR3 reads CAWIRGGDTNYGYTF. CDR3 DNA: TGTGCCTGGATCCGGGGGGGAGACACCAACTATGGCTACACCTTC.

This rearrangement joins TRBV18 to TRBJ2-3; D unresolved. The germline CDR1 and CDR2 sequences are KGHSH and LQKENI. This CDR3 has 12 residues. Trimming took off 8 bases at V and 2 bases at J, with 8 bases between the two ends. CDR3 loop: CASTTDTDTQYF. The DNA of the CDR3 is TGTGCCAGCACAACAGACACAGATACGCAGTATTTT. The variable domain in full, completed from reference TRBV18 and TRBJ2-3, reads NAGVMQNPRHLVRRRGQEARLRCSPMKGHSHVYWYRQLPEEGLKFMVYLQKENIIDESGMPKERFSAEFPKEGPSILRIQQVVRGDSAAYFCASTTDTDTQYFGPGTRLTVL.

V and J are TRBV6-5 and TRBJ1-1; D is perhaps TRBD1 (5 bases). CDR1 is MNHEY, CDR2 SVGAGI, per germline. V was cut by 4 bases and J by 5 bases, with 14 bases left in between. This CDR3 has 14 residues. CDR3 amino acids: CASSLRGAGTEAFF. The CDR3 DNA follows: TGTGCCAGCAGTTTAAGGGGCGCGGGGACTGAAGCTTTCTTT.

V gene TRBV12-5 combines with J gene TRBJ2-2; the D gene is possibly TRBD1 (5 bases). Trimming took 8 bases from V and 7 from J, leaving 20 bases between them. The V gene's germline CDR1 is LGHNT and CDR2 FRNRAP. This CDR3 region has 15 residues. Here the CDR3 DNA reads TGTGCTAGTTCACCTGCCAGGGTGGTAGACGGGGAGCTGTTTTTT. This gives the protein CASSPARVVDGELFF.

This chain connects TRBV10-3 to TRBJ1-4; no definite D call. This CDR3 is 13 amino acids long. Between the trimmed V and J ends, which lost 4 bases and 8 bases, there was a span of 11 bases. Per germline, CDR1 ENHRY and CDR2 SYGVKD. The CDR3 is CAISGGRGEKLFF. CDR3 in DNA: TGTGCCATCAGTGGGGGAAGAGGGGAAAAACTGTTTTTT.

The chain is built from TRBV19 and TRBJ1-5; TRBD1 matches 7 bases. V lost 9 bases and J lost 6; bases outside the gene matches: 17. CDR3 length: 16 residues. CDR1 and CDR2 (germline): LNHDA, SQIVND (reference sequence). The CDR3 here is CASRDSSIPGVQPQHF. DNA of the CDR3: TGTGCCAGCCGGGACAGTTCTATCCCGGGAGTTCAGCCCCAGCATTTT.

The chain couples TRBV5-1 to TRBJ2-1, with 12 bases aligning to TRBD2. CDR3 length: 17 residues. Germline V gene sequence: CDR1 SGHRS, CDR2 YFSETQ. V dropped 2 bases and J dropped 4; count of bases not matched to a gene: 7. CDR3: CASSLLPGTSGYNEQFF. CDR3 DNA sequence: TGCGCCAGCAGCTTACTCCCCGGGACTAGCGGGTACAATGAGCAGTTCTTC.

The V and J genes are TRBV9 and TRBJ1-6; 7 bases are a match to TRBD1. The CDR3 spans 17 residues. Per the germline V gene, CDR1 is SGDLS and CDR2 is YYNGEE. J gave up 7 bases and V 4 bases, and 14 bases lay outside the gene matches. CDR3 protein: CASSRRGDLAGNSPLHF. CDR3 in DNA: TGTGCCAGCAGCCGCAGGGGGGACCTCGCGGGGAATTCACCCCTCCACTTT.

The J gene is TRBJ2-6, the V gene TRBV6-1, with D tentatively TRBD1 (6 bases). V shed 3 bases and J shed 1 base, with 7 bases lying between them. Germline V lookup: CDR1 MNHNS, CDR2 SASEGT. The CDR3 is 15 amino acids. CDR3 nucleotide sequence: TGTGCCAGCAGTGACCAGGGGTCTGGGGCCAACGTCCTGACTTTC. Amino acid sequence: CASSDQGSGANVLTF.

The chain is built from TRBV7-2 and TRBJ2-3, with a weak D call TRBD2 (6 bases). The CDR3 length is 15 residues. V shed 3 bases and J shed 3 bases, with 13 bases lying between them. CDR1 and CDR2 from the germline V gene are SGHTA and FQGNSA. The CDR3 bases are TGTGCCAGCAGCTTTTTAAGTCGGGGGACAGATACGCAGTATTTT. It codes for CASSFLSRGTDTQYF.

The chain joins TRBV5-1 to TRBJ2-5, with D possibly TRBD1 on 6 matching bases. Germline V gene lookup returns CDR1 SGHRS and CDR2 YFSETQ. Trimming removed 7 bases from V and 5 bases from J, with 24 bases in between. This CDR3 region has 16 residues. DNA for the CDR3: TGCGCCAGCGGCCCCGGGTCGATGGGGGCTTGGGAGACCCAGTACTTC. Its protein is CASGPGSMGAWETQYF. Based on the CDR3 plus reference TRBV5-1 and TRBJ2-5, the full variable domain is KAGVTQTPRYLIKTRGQQVTLSCSPISGHRSVSWYQQTPGQGLQFLFEYFSETQRNKGNFPGRFSGRQFSNSRSEMNVSTLELGDSALYLCASGPGSMGAWETQYFGPGTRLLVL.